Included here is one T cell receptor beta chain sequence, with context. Its specificity is unknown. The table came from immunoSEQ multiplex PCR; TCRdb's copy has only in-frame clones and leaves some out. This sample has 95,000 to 150,000 clones, with around 90% found just once. The data stem from a study of T cell responses to AZD1222 COVID-19 vaccine. Germline V CDR1 and CDR2: SGHKS, YYEKEE (reference sequence). There are 15 residues in the CDR3. Trimming took off 4 bases at V and 1 base at J, with 14 bases between the two ends. Points from the study as a whole: Two AZD1222 administrations were followed by greater Spike-specific TCR breadth and depth. There were mostly white British donors and more females than males, and clonal diversity was possibly underestimated. Across the whole spike, CD4 TCRs peaked at regions 160-218 and 743-854. Sampling that yielded the repertoires occurred only after the peak T cell response.

The sequences come from peripheral blood, collected on day 0 of AZD1222 vaccination. The V gene is TRBV5-5, the J gene TRBJ1-1; TRBD1 might be the D (5 bases). The TCR was taken from an adult in good health. The CDR3 DNA reads as TGTGCCAGCAGCGCCACGGGACGTCAGAACACTGAAGCTTTCTTT. Its protein is CASSATGRQNTEAFF.